The clone carrying this TCR beta chain was seen once. Which cohort a participant joined came from the clinical history participants gave. CDR1 and CDR2 from the germline V gene are SGHVS and FNYEAQ. The junction had 3 bases not matched to a gene; V was cut back by 0 bases and J by 4 bases. The CDR3 loop spans 15 amino acids. These data come from a study of blood T cell repertoires in COVID-19. Study as a whole: Acute and convalescent COVID-19 specimens originated in the United States, Italy and Spain. In each case, the material was cDNA or gDNA derived from T cells, B-cell-depleted T cells, or PBMCs.

As processed by the authors: Amplified reference gene primers provided the basis for estimating nucleated cell counts. Clones were read by immunoSEQ multiplex PCR, and TCRdb kept only the in-frame ones, dropping some. Clonal size and the V and J genes are those of that table, whereas D and trimming came from the DNA. The table shows a few hundred thousand clones, with roughly 89% occurring only once. Sequences were obtained from PBMCs or T cells enriched from blood (not recorded which). This chain connects TRBV7-6 to TRBJ2-7; 10 bases agree with TRBD1. The sequence was obtained from a woman between 18 and 30 years old who had recovered from COVID-19. CDR3 sequence: CASSLAGQGGYEQYF. As DNA, the CDR3 is TGTGCCAGCAGCTTAGCCGGACAGGGGGGGTACGAGCAGTACTTC. The whole variable domain, remainder taken from reference TRBV7-6 and TRBJ2-7, is GAGVSQSPRYKVTKRGQDVALRCDPISGHVSLYWYRQALGQGPEFLTYFNYEAQQDKSGLPNDRFSAERPEGSISTLTIQRTEQRDSAMYRCASSLAGQGGYEQYFGPGTRLTVT.